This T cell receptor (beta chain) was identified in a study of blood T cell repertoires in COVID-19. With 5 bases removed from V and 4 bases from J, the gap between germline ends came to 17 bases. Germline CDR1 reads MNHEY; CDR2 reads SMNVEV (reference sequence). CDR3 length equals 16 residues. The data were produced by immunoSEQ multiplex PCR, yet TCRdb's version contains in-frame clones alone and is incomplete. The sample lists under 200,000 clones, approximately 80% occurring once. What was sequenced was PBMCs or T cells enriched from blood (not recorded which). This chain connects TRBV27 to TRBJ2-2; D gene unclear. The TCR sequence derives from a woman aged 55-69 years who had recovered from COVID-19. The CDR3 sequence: CASSPARRVRTGELFF. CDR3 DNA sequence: TGTGCCAGCAGTCCGGCTCGGAGAGTCCGCACCGGGGAGCTGTTTTTT.